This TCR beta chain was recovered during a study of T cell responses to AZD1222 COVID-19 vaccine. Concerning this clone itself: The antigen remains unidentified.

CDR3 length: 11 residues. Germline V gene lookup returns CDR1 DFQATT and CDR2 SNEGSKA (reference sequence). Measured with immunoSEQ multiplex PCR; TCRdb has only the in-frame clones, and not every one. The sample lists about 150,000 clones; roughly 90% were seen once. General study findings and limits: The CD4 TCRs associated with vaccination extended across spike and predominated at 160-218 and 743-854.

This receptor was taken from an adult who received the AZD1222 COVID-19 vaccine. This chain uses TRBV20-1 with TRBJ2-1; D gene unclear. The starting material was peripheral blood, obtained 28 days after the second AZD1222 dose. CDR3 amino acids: CSAGQNNEQFF. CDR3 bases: TGCAGCGCCGGGCAGAACAATGAGCAGTTCTTC.